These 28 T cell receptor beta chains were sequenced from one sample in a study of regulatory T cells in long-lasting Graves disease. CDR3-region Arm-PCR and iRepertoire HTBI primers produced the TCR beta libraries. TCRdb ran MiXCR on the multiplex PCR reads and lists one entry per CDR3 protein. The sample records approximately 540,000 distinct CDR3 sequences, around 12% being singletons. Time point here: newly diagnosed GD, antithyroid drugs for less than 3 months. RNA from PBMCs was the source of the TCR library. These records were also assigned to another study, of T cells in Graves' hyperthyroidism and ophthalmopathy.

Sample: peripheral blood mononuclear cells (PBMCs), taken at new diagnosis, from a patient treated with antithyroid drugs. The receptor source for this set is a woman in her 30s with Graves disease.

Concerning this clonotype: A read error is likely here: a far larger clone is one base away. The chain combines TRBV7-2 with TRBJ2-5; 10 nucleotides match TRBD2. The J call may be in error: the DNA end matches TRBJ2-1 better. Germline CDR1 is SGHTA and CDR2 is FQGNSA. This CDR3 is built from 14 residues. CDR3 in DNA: TGTGCCAGCAGTACTAGCGGGACTTACAATGAGCAGTTCTTC. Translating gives CASSTSGTYNEQFF.

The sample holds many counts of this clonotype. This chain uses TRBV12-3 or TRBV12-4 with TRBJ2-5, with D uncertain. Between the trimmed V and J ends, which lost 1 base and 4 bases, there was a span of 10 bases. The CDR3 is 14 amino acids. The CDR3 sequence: CASSLDQRGETQYF. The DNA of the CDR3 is TGTGCCAGCAGTTTAGATCAGCGTGGAGAGACCCAGTACTTC.

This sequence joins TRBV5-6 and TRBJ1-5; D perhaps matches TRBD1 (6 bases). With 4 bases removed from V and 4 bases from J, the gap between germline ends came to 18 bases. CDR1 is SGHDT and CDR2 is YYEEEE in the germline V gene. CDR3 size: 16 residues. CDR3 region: CASSAGRGGKNQPQHF. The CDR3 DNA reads TGTGCCAGCAGCGCAGGTCGAGGGGGGAAAAATCAGCCCCAGCATTTT.

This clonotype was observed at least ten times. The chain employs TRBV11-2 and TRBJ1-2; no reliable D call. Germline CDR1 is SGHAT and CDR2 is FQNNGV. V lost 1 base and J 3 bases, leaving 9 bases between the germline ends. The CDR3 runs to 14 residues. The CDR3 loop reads CASSLAGSHYGYTF. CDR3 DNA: TGTGCCAGCAGCTTAGCGGGATCGCACTATGGCTACACCTTC.

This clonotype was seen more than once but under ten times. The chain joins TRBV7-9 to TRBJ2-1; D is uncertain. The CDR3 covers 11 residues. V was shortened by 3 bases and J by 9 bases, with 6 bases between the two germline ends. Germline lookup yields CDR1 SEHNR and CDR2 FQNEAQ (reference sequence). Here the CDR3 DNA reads TGTGCCAGCAGCTTCGAACCTGAGCAGTTCTTC. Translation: CASSFEPEQFF.

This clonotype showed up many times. CDR3 amino acids: CASSPLGAGNYNEQFF. CDR3 DNA: TGTGCCAGCAGCCCGCTTGGAGCGGGCAATTACAATGAGCAGTTCTTC. The chain has TRBV27 and TRBJ2-1, with D possibly TRBD2 on 6 matching bases. Germline lookup yields CDR1 MNHEY and CDR2 SMNVEV (reference sequence). CDR3 length equals 16 residues. Trimming took 6 bases from V and 4 from J, leaving 19 bases between them.

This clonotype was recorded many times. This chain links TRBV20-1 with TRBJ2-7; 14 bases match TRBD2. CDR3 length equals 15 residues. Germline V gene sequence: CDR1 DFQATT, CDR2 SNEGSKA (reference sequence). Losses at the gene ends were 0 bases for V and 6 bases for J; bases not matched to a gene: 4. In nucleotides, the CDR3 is TGCAGTGCTAGAGACAGGGGACTAGCGGGAGCCGAGCAGTACTTC. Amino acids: CSARDRGLAGAEQYF.

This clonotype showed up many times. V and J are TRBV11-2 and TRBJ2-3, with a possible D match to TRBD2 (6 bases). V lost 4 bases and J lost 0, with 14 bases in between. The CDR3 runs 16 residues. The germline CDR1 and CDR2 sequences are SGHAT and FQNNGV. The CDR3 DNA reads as TGTGCCAGCAGCTCACGGGCCAGCGGGAGCACAGATACGCAGTATTTT. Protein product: CASSSRASGSTDTQYF.

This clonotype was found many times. CDR3: CASAGGSNTGELFF. The CDR3 bases are TGTGCCAGCGCAGGGGGCTCTAACACCGGGGAGCTGTTTTTT. The chain joins TRBV6-1 to TRBJ2-2; 8 nucleotides line up with TRBD1. The V segment lost 8 bases and the J segment 2 bases; nucleotides outside the gene matches: 4. Germline lookup yields CDR1 MNHNS and CDR2 SASEGT. This CDR3 has 14 amino acids.

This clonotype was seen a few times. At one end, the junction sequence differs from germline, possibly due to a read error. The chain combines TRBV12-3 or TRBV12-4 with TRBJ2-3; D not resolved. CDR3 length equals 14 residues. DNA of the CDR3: TGTGCCAGCAGTTTAGCGGGAAGCACAGATATGCAGTATTTT. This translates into CASSLAGSTDMQYF.

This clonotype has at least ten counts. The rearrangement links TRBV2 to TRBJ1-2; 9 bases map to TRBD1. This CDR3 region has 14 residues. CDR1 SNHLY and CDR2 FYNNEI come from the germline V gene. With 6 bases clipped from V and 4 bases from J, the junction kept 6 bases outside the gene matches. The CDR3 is CASSYRQGGYGYTF. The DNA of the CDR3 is TGTGCCAGCAGCTACAGACAGGGGGGCTATGGCTACACCTTC.

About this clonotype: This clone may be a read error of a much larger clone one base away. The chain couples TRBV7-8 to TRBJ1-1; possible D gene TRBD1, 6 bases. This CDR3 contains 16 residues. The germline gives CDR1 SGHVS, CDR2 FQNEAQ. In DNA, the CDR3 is TGTGCCAGCAGCCGTCCCCCGGGACACTTGAAGACTGAAGCTTTCTTT. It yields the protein CASSRPPGHLKTEAFF.

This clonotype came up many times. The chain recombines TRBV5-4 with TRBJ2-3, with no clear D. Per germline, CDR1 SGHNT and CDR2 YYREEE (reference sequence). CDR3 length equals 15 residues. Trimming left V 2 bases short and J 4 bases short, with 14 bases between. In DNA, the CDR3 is TGTGCCAGCAGCTTTTCTAGACGTGGCGCAGATACGCAGTATTTT. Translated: CASSFSRRGADTQYF.

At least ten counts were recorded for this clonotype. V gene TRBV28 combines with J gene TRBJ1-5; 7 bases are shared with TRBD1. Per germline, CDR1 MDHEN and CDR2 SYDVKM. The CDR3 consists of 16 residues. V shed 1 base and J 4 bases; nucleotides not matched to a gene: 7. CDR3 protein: CASSLLIRDRNQPQHF. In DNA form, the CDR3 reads TGTGCCAGCAGTTTATTAATCCGGGACAGAAATCAGCCCCAGCATTTT.

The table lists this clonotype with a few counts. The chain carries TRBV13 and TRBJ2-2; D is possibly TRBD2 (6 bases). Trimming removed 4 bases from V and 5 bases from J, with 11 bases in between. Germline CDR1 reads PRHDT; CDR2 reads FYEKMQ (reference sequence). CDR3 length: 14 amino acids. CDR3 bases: TGTGCCAGCAGCTCCGGGACTCGGACCGGGGAGCTGTTTTTT. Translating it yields CASSSGTRTGELFF.

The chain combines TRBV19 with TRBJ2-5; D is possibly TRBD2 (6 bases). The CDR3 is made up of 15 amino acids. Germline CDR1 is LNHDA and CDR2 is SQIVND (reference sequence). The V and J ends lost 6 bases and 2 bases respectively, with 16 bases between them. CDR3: CASRRAGLFQETQYF. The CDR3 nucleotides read TGTGCCAGTAGACGTGCGGGACTTTTTCAAGAGACCCAGTACTTC.

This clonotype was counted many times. CDR3 amino acids: CASHHLEYNYGYTF. CDR3 bases: TGTGCCAGCCATCATTTGGAATATAACTATGGCTACACCTTC. The V and J genes are TRBV19 and TRBJ1-2, with no clear D. CDR3 length equals 14 residues. Germline CDR1 LNHDA, CDR2 SQIVND (reference sequence). V lost 9 bases and J lost 1, with 15 bases in between.

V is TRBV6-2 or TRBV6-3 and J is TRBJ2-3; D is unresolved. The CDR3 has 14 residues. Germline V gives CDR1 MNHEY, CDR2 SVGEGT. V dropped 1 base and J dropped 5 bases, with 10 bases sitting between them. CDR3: CASSYFGLQDTQYF. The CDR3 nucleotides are TGTGCCAGCAGTTACTTCGGGCTGCAAGATACGCAGTATTTT.

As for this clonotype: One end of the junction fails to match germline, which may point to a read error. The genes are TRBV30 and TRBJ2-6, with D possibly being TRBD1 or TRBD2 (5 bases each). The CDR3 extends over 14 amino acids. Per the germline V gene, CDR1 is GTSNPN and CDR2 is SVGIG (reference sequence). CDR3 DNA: TGTGCCTGGAGTGGAAGCTCCGGGGCCAGCGTCCTGACTTTC. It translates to CAWSGSSGASVLTF.

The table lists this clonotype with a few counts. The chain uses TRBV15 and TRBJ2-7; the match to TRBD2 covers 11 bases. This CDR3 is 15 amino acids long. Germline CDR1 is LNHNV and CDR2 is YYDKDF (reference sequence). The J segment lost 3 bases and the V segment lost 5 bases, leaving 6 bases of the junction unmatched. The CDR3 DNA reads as TGTGCCACCAGCCTCGGGACTAGCGGAAACTACGAGCAGTACTTC. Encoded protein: CATSLGTSGNYEQYF.

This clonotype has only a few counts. CDR3 DNA sequence: TGTGCCAGCAGTGAACTTTGGCGGGGGGTTGTCAATGAGCAGTTCTTC. Translated, it gives CASSELWRGVVNEQFF. The J gene is TRBJ2-1, the V gene TRBV6-1, with TRBD2 identical over 8 bases. The junction had 9 bases not matched to a gene; V was cut back by 2 bases and J by 6 bases. The V gene's germline CDR1 is MNHNS and CDR2 SASEGT. This CDR3 has 16 amino acids.

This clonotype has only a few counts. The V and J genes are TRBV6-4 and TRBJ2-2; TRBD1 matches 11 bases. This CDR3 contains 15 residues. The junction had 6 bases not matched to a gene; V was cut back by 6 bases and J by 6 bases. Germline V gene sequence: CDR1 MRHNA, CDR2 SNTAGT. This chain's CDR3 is CASRGQGADSGELFF. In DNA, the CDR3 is TGTGCCAGCAGAGGACAGGGGGCAGATTCCGGGGAGCTGTTTTTT.

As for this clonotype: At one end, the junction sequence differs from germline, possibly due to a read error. CDR3 loop: CASSPLPGTDNEQSF. The CDR3 DNA follows: TGTGCCAGCTCACCACTGCCAGGGACAGACAATGAGCAGTCCTTC. V is TRBV18 and J is TRBJ2-1, with TRBD1 matching over 7 bases. The germline gives CDR1 KGHSH, CDR2 LQKENI. The CDR3 length is 15 residues.

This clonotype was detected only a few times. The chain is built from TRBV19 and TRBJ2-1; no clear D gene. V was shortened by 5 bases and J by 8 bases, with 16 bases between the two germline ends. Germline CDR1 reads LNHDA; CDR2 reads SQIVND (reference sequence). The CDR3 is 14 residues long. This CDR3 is CASSRVNPSDEQFF. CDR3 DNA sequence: TGTGCCAGTAGTCGGGTAAATCCGAGCGATGAGCAGTTCTTC.

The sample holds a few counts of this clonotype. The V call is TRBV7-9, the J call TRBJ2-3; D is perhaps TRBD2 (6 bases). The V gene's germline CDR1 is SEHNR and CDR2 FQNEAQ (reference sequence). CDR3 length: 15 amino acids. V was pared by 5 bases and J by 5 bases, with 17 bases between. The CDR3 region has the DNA TGTGCCAGCAGCGAAGAAATCCGGAGGGGAGATACGCAGTATTTT. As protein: CASSEEIRRGDTQYF.

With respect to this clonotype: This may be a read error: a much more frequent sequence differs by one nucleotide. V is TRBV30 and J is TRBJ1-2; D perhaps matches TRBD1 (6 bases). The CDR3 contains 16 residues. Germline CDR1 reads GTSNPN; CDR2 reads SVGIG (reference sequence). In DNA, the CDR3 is TGTGGCTGGAGTGTATATGGGCAGGTCGGGGGCCATGGCTACACCTTC. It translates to CGWSVYGQVGGHGYTF.

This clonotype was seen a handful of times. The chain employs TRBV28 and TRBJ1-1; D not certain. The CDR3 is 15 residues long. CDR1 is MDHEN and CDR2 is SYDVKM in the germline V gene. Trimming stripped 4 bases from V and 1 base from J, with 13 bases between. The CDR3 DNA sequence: TGTGCCAGCAGTTCGACAACTTACAGGAACACTGAAGCTTTCTTT. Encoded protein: CASSSTTYRNTEAFF.

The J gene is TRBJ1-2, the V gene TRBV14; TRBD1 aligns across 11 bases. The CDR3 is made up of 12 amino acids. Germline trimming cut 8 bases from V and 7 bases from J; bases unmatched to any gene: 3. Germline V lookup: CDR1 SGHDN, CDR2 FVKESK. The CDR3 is CASGQGAIGYTF. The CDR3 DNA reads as TGTGCCAGCGGACAGGGGGCCATTGGCTACACCTTC.